These 20 T cell receptor beta chains came from one sample sequenced in a study of blood T cells in healthy people across ages. Together with a sample-barcoded 5' primer, a J-beta primer mix was included in a second PCR lasting about 7 to 11 cycles. TCRdb used MiXCR to reprocess the 5' RACE reads, holding one entry per CDR3 protein. This sample has 650,000 to 1,000,000 distinct CDR3 sequences, with about 36% found just once. The sample was blood. These receptors all stem from a young man in good health.

This chain uses TRBV12-3 or TRBV12-4 with TRBJ1-3; 8 bases are a match to TRBD1. Germline trimming cut 7 bases from V and 0 bases from J; bases unmatched to any gene: 2. This CDR3 comprises 14 residues. This CDR3 reads CASNDRGSGNTIYF. For the CDR3, the DNA is TGTGCCAGCAATGACAGGGGCTCTGGAAACACCATATATTTT.

In the case of this clonotype: A much larger clone is a single base away; this may be a read error. The V call is TRBV29-1, the J call TRBJ2-1; D may be TRBD2 (6 bases). Germline values: CDR1 SQVTM, CDR2 ANQGSEA. CDR3 length: 12 amino acids. The CDR3: CSGGAQGGEQVF. The CDR3, as DNA: TGCAGCGGCGGGGCCCAGGGTGGTGAGCAGGTCTTC.

This clonotype was recorded a few times. As DNA, the CDR3 is TGTGCCAGCAGCATATCTACAGGGAGTGGCTACACCTTC. Translated, it gives CASSISTGSGYTF. The chain links TRBV9 to TRBJ1-2; TRBD1 might be the D (6 bases). CDR3 length equals 13 residues. V gave up 4 bases and J gave up 7 bases, with 14 bases separating them. CDR1 and CDR2 (germline): SGDLS, YYNGEE.

The genes are TRBV3-1 and TRBJ2-4, with TRBD2 identical over 9 bases. With 0 bases clipped from V and 3 bases from J, the junction kept 9 bases outside the gene matches. This CDR3 is 18 amino acids long. Germline loops: CDR1 LGHDT, CDR2 YNNKEL (reference sequence). The CDR3 loop reads CASSQDWAGGLDKNIQYF. CDR3 coding DNA: TGTGCCAGCAGCCAAGATTGGGCGGGGGGGCTGGACAAAAACATTCAGTACTTC.

The chain couples TRBV20-1 to TRBJ2-1, with TRBD2 identical over 10 bases. Per the germline V gene, CDR1 is DFQATT and CDR2 is SNEGSKA (reference sequence). V dropped 3 bases and J dropped 5; count of bases not matched to a gene: 7. The CDR3 has 15 amino acids. The CDR3 sequence is CSASWASGGHNEQFF. Here the CDR3 DNA reads TGCAGTGCTAGTTGGGCTAGCGGGGGTCACAATGAGCAGTTCTTC.

This clonotype occurred a few times. This could be a read error, since a much larger clone is one nucleotide away. CDR3 amino acids: CASSPDSKETQYF. The DNA of the CDR3 is TGCGCCAGCAGCCCGGACAGTAAAGAGACCCAGTACTTC. The chain carries TRBV5-1 and TRBJ2-5; a possible D gene is TRBD1 (6 bases). This CDR3 contains 13 residues. Germline V gene data show CDR1 as SGHRS and CDR2 as YFSETQ. V was clipped by 4 bases and J by 3 bases, with 10 bases between them.

The sample holds a few counts of this clonotype. The rearrangement uses TRBV12-3 or TRBV12-4 and TRBJ1-2; D may be TRBD1 (5 bases). Trimming removed 8 bases from V and 7 bases from J, with 20 bases in between. The CDR3 totals 14 residues. The CDR3 sequence is CASHTDGGGGGYTF. CDR3 nucleotides: TGTGCCAGCCACACAGACGGGGGAGGCGGTGGCTACACCTTC.

The chain links TRBV5-6 to TRBJ2-7, with a tentative D call TRBD2 (6 bases). The V and J ends lost 4 bases and 7 bases respectively, with 18 bases between them. This CDR3 comprises 14 residues. Germline V gives CDR1 SGHDT, CDR2 YYEEEE. The CDR3 region is CASSVAEGRGEQYF. The CDR3 coding sequence is TGTGCCAGCAGCGTCGCTGAGGGCCGGGGGGAGCAGTACTTC.

This clonotype was found many times. The J gene is TRBJ2-7, the V gene TRBV20-1, with TRBD2 as a possible D gene (5 bases). Germline V gives CDR1 DFQATT, CDR2 SNEGSKA (reference sequence). Trimming stripped 6 bases from V and 2 bases from J, with 11 bases between. This CDR3 is 12 amino acids long. CDR3 region: CSAGDNPYEQYF. CDR3 DNA: TGCAGTGCCGGGGATAACCCCTACGAGCAGTACTTC.

This clonotype has only a few counts. The chain carries TRBV27 and TRBJ2-3; TRBD2 agrees at 9 bases. Germline trimming cut 5 bases from V and 7 bases from J; bases unmatched to any gene: 7. The length of the CDR3 is 14 residues. CDR1 MNHEY and CDR2 SMNVEV come from the germline V gene (reference sequence). Written as DNA, the CDR3 is TGTGCCAGCAGTCGCGGGGGGGGCCACAATACGCAGTATTTT. Amino acids: CASSRGGGHNTQYF.

This clonotype was observed a handful of times. V and J are TRBV2 and TRBJ1-1, with 7 bases aligning to TRBD1. Trimming cost V 7 bases and J 2 bases; bases outside gene matches: 7. Germline values: CDR1 SNHLY, CDR2 FYNNEI. The CDR3 contains 14 residues. CDR3 loop: CASIFGQANTEAFF. The CDR3 DNA reads as TGTGCCAGCATCTTCGGACAGGCTAACACTGAAGCTTTCTTT.

This clonotype was seen repeatedly, ten times or more. The chain links TRBV5-5 to TRBJ1-5; TRBD1 is a possible D gene (5 bases). Looked up from germline, CDR1 is SGHKS and CDR2 is YYEKEE (reference sequence). Deletions cut 3 bases from V and 3 bases from J, with 19 bases between. The CDR3 loop spans 17 amino acids. In DNA, the CDR3 is TGTGCCAGCAGCTCTGAGCAGGGTCTTAGATACAATCAGCCCCAGCATTTT. Its protein product is CASSSEQGLRYNQPQHF. The variable domain in full, completed from reference TRBV5-5 and TRBJ1-5, reads DAGVTQSPTHLIKTRGQQVTLRCSPISGHKSVSWYQQVLGQGPQFIFQYYEKEERGRGNFPDRFSARQFPNYSSELNVNALLLGDSALYLCASSSEQGLRYNQPQHFGDGTRLSIL.

CDR3 amino acids: CASSASPGGAANTEAFF. As DNA, the CDR3 is TGTGCCAGCAGTGCTAGCCCGGGGGGGGCAGCGAACACTGAAGCTTTCTTT. The chain is built from TRBV25-1 and TRBJ1-1, with D tentatively TRBD1 (6 bases). Between the trimmed V and J ends, which lost 4 bases and 1 base, there was a span of 19 bases. The CDR3 runs to 17 residues. Per germline, CDR1 MGHDK and CDR2 SYGVNS.

This clonotype was seen more than once but under ten times. The chain recombines TRBV12-3 or TRBV12-4 with TRBJ2-5; D perhaps matches TRBD2 (7 bases). This CDR3 spans 14 amino acids. V lost 5 bases to trimming and J lost 4 bases, with 14 bases between them. This CDR3 reads CASSRAGATETQYF. The DNA for the CDR3 is TGTGCCAGCAGTCGCGCGGGGGCCACAGAGACCCAGTACTTC.

This clonotype was observed a handful of times. V is TRBV7-9 and J is TRBJ2-1, with 8 positions matching TRBD2. The V gene's germline CDR1 is SEHNR and CDR2 FQNEAQ (reference sequence). The trim removed 2 bases at V and 7 bases at J, leaving 10 bases unmatched. This CDR3 spans 16 amino acids. CDR3 nucleotide sequence: TGTGCCAGCAGCTTAAATCTCTCACCGGGGGGGAATGAGCAGTTCTTC. Translating gives CASSLNLSPGGNEQFF.

In its sample, this clonotype was seen many times. The chain combines TRBV6-6 with TRBJ2-7, with 8 bases lining up with TRBD1. Losses at the gene ends were 2 bases for V and 4 bases for J; bases not matched to a gene: 10. Germline CDR1 reads MNHNY; CDR2 reads SVGAGI (reference sequence). The CDR3 consists of 16 residues. The CDR3 protein is CASSYTRTGIGYEQYF. In DNA, the CDR3 is TGTGCCAGCAGTTACACCCGGACAGGGATAGGGTACGAGCAGTACTTC.

Comment on this clonotype: Possible read error: a much larger clone is one base away. This chain connects TRBV7-6 to TRBJ2-3; tentative D call: TRBD2 (5 bases). CDR1 and CDR2 (germline): SGHVS, FNYEAQ. The CDR3 is made up of 12 amino acids. CDR3 nucleotides: TGTGCCAGAAGCTTAGGGAGTGGTACGCAGTATTTT. Its translation is CARSLGSGTQYF.

The V call is TRBV12-3 or TRBV12-4, the J call TRBJ1-1, with D tentatively TRBD1 (5 bases). V was cut by 5 bases and J by 4 bases, with 14 bases left in between. The length of the CDR3 is 14 residues. In DNA form, the CDR3 reads TGTGCCAGCAGTCCCCGCACAAGGGGCACTGAAGCTTTCTTT. Amino acid sequence: CASSPRTRGTEAFF.

As concerns this clonotype: One base away lies a much larger clone, so this may be a sequencing read error. The J gene is TRBJ1-4, the V gene TRBV28; maybe TRBD1 (6 bases). CDR3 length: 16 amino acids. The germline V gene encodes CDR1 MDHEN and CDR2 SYDVKM. V was shortened by 5 bases and J by 0 bases, with 13 bases between the two germline ends. CDR3 residues: CASSLWDIATNEKLFF. In DNA, the CDR3 is TGTGCCAGCAGTCTTTGGGACATCGCAACTAATGAAAAACTGTTTTTT. Full variable domain (remainder filled in from reference TRBV28 and TRBJ1-4): DVKVTQSSRYLVKRTGEKVFLECVQDMDHENMFWYRQDPGLGLRLIYFSYDVKMKEKGDIPEGYSVSREKKERFSLILESASTNQTSMYLCASSLWDIATNEKLFFGSGTQLSVL.

V usage is TRBV7-9 and J usage is TRBJ2-7; 8 bases fit TRBD1. The germline V gene encodes CDR1 SEHNR and CDR2 FQNEAQ (reference sequence). The length of the CDR3 is 15 residues. The V and J ends lost 1 base and 2 bases, in that order; junction bases with no gene match: 4. The CDR3 nucleotides read TGTGCCAGCAGCTTAGTGACAGGGGTTACCTACGAGCAGTACTTC. Its translation: CASSLVTGVTYEQYF.